The entry below gives a single TCR beta chain sequence along with its context. Authors' analysis steps: Estimates of nucleated cell counts were drawn from the amplification of reference gene primers. TCRdb's copy holds only in-frame clones and misses some; the assay was immunoSEQ multiplex PCR. V, J and clone size are those of that table, while D and trimming were read from the DNA. The table includes 350,000 to 450,000 clones, approximately 86% detected once. In Seattle, patients joined the study during active infection and were tracked longitudinally. CDR3 length equals 11 residues. From germline, CDR1 is SGHVS and CDR2 FQNEAQ. With 2 bases removed from V and 7 bases from J, the gap between germline ends came to 2 bases. The data were taken from a study of blood T cell repertoires in COVID-19. Study at large: Material from acute and convalescent COVID-19 was sourced from the United States, Italy and Spain. Sample material is recorded as cDNA or gDNA derived from T cells, B-cell-depleted T cells, or PBMCs.

This sequence originates from a woman aged 55 to 70 with COVID-19, enrolled during active disease. The chain uses TRBV7-8 and TRBJ1-4; D not certain. Sequenced sample: peripheral blood. This CDR3 is CASSLREKLFF. The CDR3 coding sequence is TGTGCCAGCAGCTTACGTGAAAAACTGTTTTTT.